This TCR beta chain was identified in a study of T cell repertoires in cytomegalovirus infection (dated by TCRdb to the late 2010s). Regarding the complete study: Because public TCR beta signatures pointed to carriage of CMV infection together with the matching HLA type, the HLA type of each donor mattered for the analysis.

The junction carries 15 bases between V and J, which are trimmed by 2 bases and 10 bases respectively. The germline V gene sets CDR1 to SGHTA and CDR2 to FQGNSA. Including cysteine and phenylalanine, the CDR3 has 15 amino acids. The entry retains the CDR3 DNA only, 45 bases that are in frame from base 1. Sequencing instrument: Illumina HiSeq 1500. TCRdb cleaned the public reads at Q25 with fastp, built clones with MiXCR and kept in-frame beta chains. Rows merge per CDR3 protein into single entries with the most common DNA and genes. The sample table contains just over 150,000 distinct CDR3 sequences; only one count was recorded for 23% of them. The top ten constitute 9.5% to 12% of the sample. This clonotype was observed many times. Its antigen remains undetermined. Base qualities are missing; no much larger clone stands one base away. Overall study results and their limits: The ex vivo response was dominated by HLA-C-restricted CMV-specific TCR beta clonotypes, which also provided the single most frequent clonotype in two of eight donors. In both this cohort and an independent cohort of some 380 donors, the cumulative frequency of public TCR beta family members distinguished carriers of CMV infection plus the relevant HLA type.

Sequenced input: PBMCs. The sequence is built from TRBV7-2 and TRBJ1-6; a tentative D call is TRBD1 (6 bases match). The TCR was taken from a human donor in good health (CMV status not recorded). Some clones in this sample may be carry-over from other donors' samples. Here the CDR3 is given as CASSLQETGYSPLHF. The bases are TGTGCCAGCAGCTTACAAGAGACAGGATACTCACCCCTCCACTTT.